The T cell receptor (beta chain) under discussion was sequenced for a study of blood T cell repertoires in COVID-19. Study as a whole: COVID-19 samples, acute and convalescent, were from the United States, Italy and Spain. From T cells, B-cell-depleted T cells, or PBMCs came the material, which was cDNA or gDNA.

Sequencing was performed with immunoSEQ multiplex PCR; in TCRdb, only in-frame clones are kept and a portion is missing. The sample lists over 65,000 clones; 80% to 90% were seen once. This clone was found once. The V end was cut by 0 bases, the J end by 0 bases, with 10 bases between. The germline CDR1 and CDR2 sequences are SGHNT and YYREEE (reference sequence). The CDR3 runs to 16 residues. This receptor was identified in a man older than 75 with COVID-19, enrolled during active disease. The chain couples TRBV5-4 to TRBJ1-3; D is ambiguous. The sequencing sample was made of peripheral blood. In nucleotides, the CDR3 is TGTGCCAGCAGCTTGGAGCTAACCGGCTCTGGAAACACCATATATTTT. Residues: CASSLELTGSGNTIYF. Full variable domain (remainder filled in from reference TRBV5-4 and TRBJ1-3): ETGVTQSPTHLIKTRGQQVTLRCSSQSGHNTVSWYQQALGQGPQFIFQYYREEENGRGNFPPRFSGLQFPNYSSELNVNALELDDSALYLCASSLELTGSGNTIYFGEGSWLTVV.